A single T cell receptor (beta chain) is shown here with its context. TCR beta CDR3 regions were amplified from RNA transcripts. A set of HTBI primers served as the primers for a first-round RT-PCR of the TCR CDR3. Using its own MiXCR run on the multiplex PCR reads, TCRdb lists one record per CDR3 protein. The sample lists about 600,000 distinct CDR3 sequences; about 14% were seen once. This entry is derived from a study of T cells in Graves' hyperthyroidism and ophthalmopathy. Sequenced: blood. The receptor was isolated from a woman aged 18-30 years with Graves' ophthalmopathy.

The CDR3 nucleotides read TGTGCCAGCAAACCGGGACAGGGGGCGAATCAGCCCCAGCATTTT. Protein: CASKPGQGANQPQHF. The chain joins TRBV12-3 or TRBV12-4 to TRBJ1-5, with 12 bases fitting TRBD1. This CDR3 is built from 15 residues. Trimming at V came to 7 bases and at J to 4 bases, leaving 5 bases not matched to a gene.